The TCR beta chain described here comes from a study of T cell repertoires in cytomegalovirus infection. The CDR3 has 15 residues. Germline CDR1 SGHVS, CDR2 FQNEAQ. V dropped 4 bases and J dropped 0; count of bases not matched to a gene: 3. This clonotype was counted many times. Each CDR3 protein is one row after TCRdb ran MiXCR on the reads. This table holds some 220,000 distinct CDR3 sequences, about 12% found once. The sequenced material came from PBMCs. This TCR derives from a human donor in good health (CMV status not recorded). Some clones in this sample may be carry-over from other donors' samples. V gene TRBV7-8 combines with J gene TRBJ2-1; TRBD1 aligns across 7 bases. The CDR3 spells CASSSTGSSYNEQFF. The CDR3, as DNA: TGTGCCAGCAGCTCGACAGGGAGCTCCTACAATGAGCAGTTCTTC. Full variable domain (rest looked up from reference TRBV7-8 and TRBJ2-1): GAGVSQSPRYKVAKRGQDVALRCDPISGHVSLFWYQQALGQGPEFLTYFQNEAQLDKSGLPSDRFFAERPEGSVSTLKIQRTQQEDSAVYLCASSSTGSSYNEQFFGPGTRLTVL.